Listed here are 30 T cell receptor beta chains from one sample, sequenced in a study of blood T cell repertoires in COVID-19. The method was immunoSEQ multiplex PCR; TCRdb's version includes in-frame clones alone and lacks a portion of them. The table lists approximately 150,000 clones, around 90% of them singletons, with more than 0.8% in the top ten. The sequencing input was peripheral blood. These receptors all stem from a woman between 45 and 60 years old with acute or convalescent COVID-19.

The chain uses TRBV7-6 and TRBJ1-5; D not certain. Trimming took 1 base from V and 0 from J, leaving 7 bases between them. Looked up from germline, CDR1 is SGHVS and CDR2 is FNYEAQ. The CDR3 is 15 amino acids. The CDR3 nucleotides read TGTGCCAGCAGCTTAGGACAAGGTAGCAATCAGCCCCAGCATTTT. The encoded protein is CASSLGQGSNQPQHF. The whole variable domain, remainder taken from reference TRBV7-6 and TRBJ1-5, is GAGVSQSPRYKVTKRGQDVALRCDPISGHVSLYWYRQALGQGPEFLTYFNYEAQQDKSGLPNDRFSAERPEGSISTLTIQRTEQRDSAMYRCASSLGQGSNQPQHFGDGTRLSIL.

The CDR3 nucleotides are TGCGCCAGCAGCCAAGAGAGGGTTGCCATGAACACTGAAGCTTTCTTT. Translation: CASSQERVAMNTEAFF. V usage is TRBV4-1 and J usage is TRBJ1-1; unclear D gene. CDR1 and CDR2 (germline): MGHRA, YSYEKL. CDR3 length equals 16 residues. V lost 0 bases and J lost 0, with 11 bases in between.

The rearrangement links TRBV10-3 to TRBJ2-2; TRBD1 might be the D (6 bases). Germline V CDR1 and CDR2: ENHRY, SYGVKD. Trimming shortened V by 4 bases and J by 4 bases, and 10 bases separated the two germline ends. The CDR3 contains 14 residues. The CDR3, as DNA: TGTGCCATCAGTGGTCAGGGGACCACCGGGGAGCTGTTTTTT. This translates into CAISGQGTTGELFF.

The V call is TRBV7-3, the J call TRBJ2-2; D gene uncertain. Germline assignment: CDR1 SGHTA and CDR2 FQGTGA. Trimming took off 0 bases at V and 1 base at J, with 9 bases between the two ends. The CDR3 sequence is 16 residues long. The CDR3 coding sequence is TGTGCCAGCAGCTTAACCCTCGGTCTGAACACCGGGGAGCTGTTTTTT. This translates into CASSLTLGLNTGELFF.

This sequence joins TRBV3-1 (or the pseudogene TRBV3-2) and TRBJ2-3; maybe TRBD2 (6 bases). Trimming removed 2 bases at V and 6 bases at J, with 9 bases between. The germline V gene encodes CDR1 LGHDT and CDR2 YNNKEL (reference sequence). The CDR3 is 13 amino acids. The CDR3: CASSQIREDTQYF. CDR3 nucleotide sequence: TGTGCCAGCAGCCAAATTCGGGAGGATACGCAGTATTTT.

This chain uses TRBV11-3 with TRBJ2-1; 7 nucleotides agree with TRBD2. The trim removed 5 bases at V and 5 bases at J, leaving 12 bases unmatched. Germline V gene data show CDR1 as SGHNT and CDR2 as YENEEA. The CDR3 runs 16 residues. The CDR3 sequence is CASSPRGTVGNNEQFF. DNA for the CDR3: TGTGCCAGCAGCCCGCGGGGGACTGTGGGCAACAATGAGCAGTTCTTC.

The gene calls are TRBV18 and TRBJ1-1; maybe TRBD1 (5 bases). CDR3 length: 15 residues. V lost 0 bases and J lost 9, with 17 bases in between. Germline V lookup: CDR1 KGHSH, CDR2 LQKENI. CDR3 amino acids: CASSPPVLGDYKAFF. Here the CDR3 DNA reads TGTGCCAGCTCACCACCTGTCTTAGGGGACTACAAAGCTTTCTTT.

The chain links TRBV5-1 to TRBJ2-7, with D perhaps matching TRBD1 (6 bases). Germline CDR1 SGHRS, CDR2 YFSETQ. With 4 bases removed from V and 4 bases from J, the gap between germline ends came to 18 bases. The CDR3 extends over 15 amino acids. The CDR3 reads CASSADRDIIYEQYF. CDR3 DNA sequence: TGCGCCAGCAGCGCGGACCGGGACATTATATACGAGCAGTACTTC.

In its sample, this clone was seen once. The genes are TRBV15 and TRBJ2-3; the match to TRBD2 covers 11 bases. CDR1 and CDR2 (germline): LNHNV, YYDKDF (reference sequence). The trim removed 1 base at V and 4 bases at J, leaving 1 base unmatched. This CDR3 is 15 amino acids long. CDR3 in DNA: TGTGCCACCAGCAGAGGACTAGCGGGGCCAGATACGCAGTATTTT. It codes for CATSRGLAGPDTQYF.

The rearrangement uses TRBV7-2 and TRBJ2-1; D ambiguous. The CDR3 covers 16 residues. Germline CDR1 is SGHTA and CDR2 is FQGNSA. V dropped 3 bases and J dropped 10 bases, with 22 bases sitting between them. The CDR3 sequence: CASSFPSQASPREQFF. As DNA, the CDR3 is TGTGCCAGCAGCTTCCCGAGTCAGGCCTCTCCTCGAGAGCAGTTCTTC.

V and J are TRBV11-2 and TRBJ2-1; 10 nucleotides line up with TRBD2. The CDR3 covers 14 residues. V was pared by 5 bases and J by 5 bases, with 3 bases of the junction left unmatched. Germline V CDR1 and CDR2: SGHAT, FQNNGV. CDR3 nucleotide sequence: TGTGCCAGCAGCGCTAGCGGGAGTAACAATGAGCAGTTCTTC. Its protein product is CASSASGSNNEQFF. The complete variable domain, with remaining parts taken from reference TRBV11-2 and TRBJ2-1, reads EAGVAQSPRYKIIEKRQSVAFWCNPISGHATLYWYQQILGQGPKLLIQFQNNGVVDDSQLPKDRFSAERLKGVDSTLKIQPAKLEDSAVYLCASSASGSNNEQFFGPGTRLTVL.

The gene calls are TRBV10-1 and TRBJ2-1; D gene ambiguous. Trimming took off 2 bases at V and 4 bases at J, with 6 bases between the two ends. Germline V gene data show CDR1 as WNHNN and CDR2 as SYGVQD (reference sequence). The CDR3 is made up of 13 amino acids. CDR3 nucleotides: TGCGCCAGCAGTGAGGCTAGATACAATGAGCAGTTCTTC. Translating gives CASSEARYNEQFF.

CDR3 sequence: CASSTGDGNTIYF. CDR3 DNA: TGTGCCAGCAGTACAGGGGACGGAAACACCATATATTTT. The chain links TRBV11-2 to TRBJ1-3; 7 nucleotides agree with TRBD1. Losses at the gene ends were 6 bases for V and 4 bases for J; bases not matched to a gene: 3. The germline V gene encodes CDR1 SGHAT and CDR2 FQNNGV. The CDR3 is 13 amino acids.

This chain links TRBV19 with TRBJ2-2; 7 bases are a match to TRBD1. Looked up from germline, CDR1 is LNHDA and CDR2 is SQIVND (reference sequence). The CDR3 is 17 amino acids. J lost 0 bases, V lost 7 bases, and 11 bases had no gene match. The CDR3 protein is CASTHPGQPANTGELFF. As DNA, the CDR3 is TGTGCCAGTACCCATCCGGGACAGCCCGCGAACACCGGGGAGCTGTTTTTT.

The V call is TRBV12-3 or TRBV12-4, the J call TRBJ1-1, with D tentatively TRBD1 (6 bases). The CDR3 sequence is 13 residues long. Deletions cut 10 bases from V and 5 bases from J, with 17 bases between. The CDR3 is CAIQEDSRTEAFF. The CDR3, as DNA: TGTGCCATCCAGGAGGACAGTCGGACTGAAGCTTTCTTT.

This clone was detected a few times. V and J are TRBV2 and TRBJ2-7; 11 bases align to TRBD2. The CDR3 is made up of 14 amino acids. Germline V gives CDR1 SNHLY, CDR2 FYNNEI. J gave up 2 bases and V 10 bases, and 7 bases lay outside the gene matches. The CDR3 sequence: CAIIAGGGPYEQYF. The CDR3, as DNA: TGTGCCATCATAGCGGGAGGGGGTCCCTACGAGCAGTACTTC.

The chain uses TRBV29-1 and TRBJ1-5; the D gene is possibly TRBD1 (6 bases). Germline V gives CDR1 SQVTM, CDR2 ANQGSEA. The CDR3 totals 12 residues. Trimming removed 6 bases from V and 1 base from J, with 7 bases in between. This CDR3 reads CSVQGSNQPQHF. DNA of the CDR3: TGCAGCGTACAGGGAAGCAATCAGCCCCAGCATTTT.

The chain employs TRBV12-1 and TRBJ1-1; the D segment call TRBD1 is taken from the table without a DNA check. TRBV12-1 is reported as a pseudogene. The CDR3 extends over 12 amino acids. CDR3 nucleotides: TGTGCCAGCAGCCTTGTTCAGGGGGCAGCTTTCTTT. Translated: CASSLVQGAAFF.

This chain links TRBV5-1 with TRBJ2-7, with TRBD2 matching 15 bases. CDR1 is SGHRS and CDR2 is YFSETQ in the germline V gene. The J segment lost 3 bases and the V segment lost 0 bases, leaving 10 bases of the junction unmatched. The CDR3 covers 19 residues. CDR3 sequence reads: CASSLVGVGLAGGVYEQYF. The CDR3 nucleotides read TGCGCCAGCAGCTTGGTGGGTGTTGGACTAGCGGGAGGGGTCTACGAGCAGTACTTC.

The CDR3 region is CASSIDWRRENYGYTF. The CDR3 region has the DNA TGTGCCAGTAGTATAGATTGGCGCAGGGAAAACTATGGCTACACCTTC. This chain links TRBV19 with TRBJ1-2, with a possible D match to TRBD1 (5 bases). V shed 0 bases and J shed 2 bases, with 13 bases lying between them. The CDR3 sequence is 16 residues long. CDR1 LNHDA and CDR2 SQIVND come from the germline V gene (reference sequence).

The chain couples TRBV5-1 to TRBJ2-7, with 11 positions matching TRBD1. V trimming: 1 base; J trimming: 2 bases; junction bases outside the gene matches: 8. Germline V CDR1 and CDR2: SGHRS, YFSETQ. The CDR3 has 17 amino acids. The chain's CDR3 is CASSLSVPGQGAYEQYF. The CDR3 DNA reads TGCGCCAGCAGCTTGAGTGTCCCGGGACAGGGGGCCTACGAGCAGTACTTC.

This chain joins TRBV27 and TRBJ2-1; 7 positions agree with TRBD2. CDR1 and CDR2 (germline): MNHEY, SMNVEV (reference sequence). This CDR3 comprises 16 residues. After removal of 6 bases from V and 9 bases from J, the junction contained 17 bases not matched to a gene. The CDR3 nucleotides are TGTGCCAGCAGCTTTAAAGGAGCGGGAAGGGTGGGTGAGCAGTTCTTC. This encodes CASSFKGAGRVGEQFF.

The gene calls are TRBV13 and TRBJ2-1; 8 bases match TRBD1. CDR3 size: 16 residues. From germline, CDR1 is PRHDT and CDR2 FYEKMQ (reference sequence). V lost 4 bases and J lost 2; bases outside the gene matches: 7. CDR3 coding DNA: TGTGCCAGCAGCTACCCGACAGGGGTTACCTACAATGAGCAGTTCTTC. Its translation is CASSYPTGVTYNEQFF.

This chain links TRBV9 with TRBJ1-2; 7 positions agree with TRBD1. Germline-derived CDR1 and CDR2 are SGDLS and YYNGEE. V dropped 0 bases and J dropped 1; count of bases not matched to a gene: 6. CDR3 length: 16 residues. The CDR3 sequence: CASSVGWGQNNYGYTF. In nucleotides, the CDR3 is TGTGCCAGCAGCGTAGGATGGGGACAGAATAACTATGGCTACACCTTC. The complete variable domain, with remaining parts taken from reference TRBV9 and TRBJ1-2, reads DSGVTQTPKHLITATGQRVTLRCSPRSGDLSVYWYQQSLDQGLQFLIQYYNGEERAKGNILERFSAQQFPDLHSELNLSSLELGDSALYFCASSVGWGQNNYGYTFGSGTRLTVV.

This clone came up a few times. V usage is TRBV19 and J usage is TRBJ1-5; 8 bases line up with TRBD1. The CDR3 covers 14 residues. J was trimmed by 5 bases and V by 6 bases; bases with no gene match: 6. Per the germline V gene, CDR1 is LNHDA and CDR2 is SQIVND (reference sequence). Here the CDR3 reads CASSDRGGYQPQHF. DNA for the CDR3: TGTGCCAGTAGCGACAGGGGAGGCTATCAGCCCCAGCATTTT.

The gene calls are TRBV6-1 and TRBJ2-3, with 11 positions matching TRBD1. The CDR3 spans 16 residues. The V and J ends lost 1 base and 6 bases, in that order; junction bases with no gene match: 6. In germline, CDR1 is MNHNS, CDR2 SASEGT. As DNA, the CDR3 is TGTGCCAGCAGTGAAGTCCCGGGACAGGGGGTCGATACGCAGTATTTT. Translated: CASSEVPGQGVDTQYF.

The chain combines TRBV6-4 with TRBJ2-1; the match to TRBD2 covers 11 bases. With 0 bases clipped from V and 9 bases from J, the junction kept 4 bases outside the gene matches. CDR1 and CDR2 from the germline V gene are MRHNA and SNTAGT. The CDR3 spans 15 residues. The CDR3: CASSDSSGRAAEQFF. For the CDR3, the DNA is TGTGCCAGCAGTGACTCTAGCGGGAGGGCAGCTGAGCAGTTCTTC.

This rearrangement joins TRBV11-2 to TRBJ2-1, with 7 bases lining up with TRBD2. Unmatched junction bases numbered 12, after V lost 3 bases and J lost 7 bases. Per the germline V gene, CDR1 is SGHAT and CDR2 is FQNNGV. The CDR3 runs 16 residues. DNA for the CDR3: TGTGCCAGCAGCTTGCCCGGGGGGAGTGGTCGTAATGAGCAGTTCTTC. It is translated as CASSLPGGSGRNEQFF.

The chain employs TRBV5-6 and TRBJ2-3; 11 bases line up with TRBD2. This CDR3 has 15 residues. Unmatched junction bases numbered 8, after V lost 7 bases and J lost 4 bases. From germline, CDR1 is SGHDT and CDR2 YYEEEE. The CDR3 protein is CASLETSGASDTQYF. As DNA, the CDR3 is TGTGCCAGCCTCGAGACTAGCGGGGCGTCAGATACGCAGTATTTT.

This chain connects TRBV12-3 or TRBV12-4 to TRBJ1-6; weak D call: TRBD1 (6 bases). The CDR3 covers 13 residues. Trimming removed 3 bases at V and 8 bases at J, with 8 bases between. In nucleotides, the CDR3 is TGTGCCAGCAGTTTTCAGGGGCATTCACCCCTCCACTTT. Translation gives CASSFQGHSPLHF.